Listed below are T cell receptor beta chains from one sample, sequenced in a study of blood T cell repertoires in COVID-19. TCRdb keeps only in-frame clones here, not all; method: immunoSEQ multiplex PCR. Of 200,000 to 250,000 clones listed, approximately 84% are singletons. The sample taken for sequencing was peripheral blood. The receptors here all came from a woman in her forties or fifties with active or convalescent COVID-19. The CDR3 runs from the conserved cysteine through the conserved F or W. D genes are given only for firm matches. Not every row has a clone size; where given, it reads once, few, many or a size class.

NA TRBJ1-2 TRBV15 NA TGTGCCACCAGCAGAGACCTCCCTAGCTATGGCTACACCTTC CATSRDLPSYGYTF
once TRBJ2-7 TRBV24-1 TRBD2 TGTGCCACTGGGGAGGGCGGGAGAAGCTCCTACGAGCAGTACTTC CATGEGGRSSYEQYF
NA TRBJ1-4 TRBV5-1 TRBD1 TGCGCCAGCAGCCCCTTTTCCGGGACAGGGAACGAAAAACTGTTTTTT CASSPFSGTGNEKLFF
NA TRBJ2-1 TRBV11-1 NA TGTGCCAGCAGCTTAGACTCTGACAATGAGCAGTTCTTC CASSLDSDNEQFF
NA TRBJ2-2 TRBV9 NA TGTGCCAGCACCCAAGCGGGACATACCGGGGAGCTGTTTTTT CASTQAGHTGELFF
NA TRBJ2-6 TRBV2 NA TGTGCCAGCAGTGACTACAGGGACTCTGGGGCCAACGTCCTGACTTTC CASSDYRDSGANVLTF
NA TRBJ1-1 TRBV28 NA TGTGCCAGCAGTTATAGATGGGGGGGCTTGAACACTGAAGCTTTCTTT CASSYRWGGLNTEAFF
NA TRBJ1-1 TRBV5-1 NA TGCGCCAGCTCCCCCAGGGCCCCGAACACTGAAGCTTTCTTT CASSPRAPNTEAFF
NA TRBJ2-2 TRBV2 NA TGTGCCAGCAGTGAGCAGACTGTTAACACCGGGGAGCTGTTTTTT CASSEQTVNTGELFF
NA TRBJ1-4 TRBV19 NA TGTGCCAGTAGTATAGGACACGTTAATGAAAAACTGTTTTTT CASSIGHVNEKLFF
NA TRBJ2-7 TRBV7-9 TRBD2 TGTGCCAGCACTCTAGCGGGATCCTCCTACGAGCAGTACTTC CASTLAGSSYEQYF
NA TRBJ1-1 TRBV7-9 TRBD1 TGTGCCAGCAGATGGGACAGGGGACTCACTGAAGCTTTCTTT CASRWDRGLTEAFF
NA TRBJ1-6 TRBV6-5 TRBD1 TGTGCCAGCAGGACAGGGTTCAATTCACCCCTCCACTTT CASRTGFNSPLHF
NA TRBJ1-1 TRBV6-5 NA TGTGCCAGCAGTTACTCCAGATTGAACACTGAAGCTTTCTTT CASSYSRLNTEAFF
NA TRBJ2-1 TRBV5-1 TRBD2 TGCGCCAGCAGTACGACTAGCGGGAGCTGGAATGAGCAGTTCTTC CASSTTSGSWNEQFF
many TRBJ1-2 TRBV11-2 TRBD1 TGTGCCAGCAGCTTAGGGACAGGGGATGGCTACACCTTC CASSLGTGDGYTF
NA TRBJ1-4 TRBV6-5 NA TGTGCCAGCAGTTACAGCCGGTACCCCAATGAAAAACTGTTTTTT CASSYSRYPNEKLFF
once TRBJ2-3 TRBV4-2 TRBD2 TGTGCCAGCAGCTTTAGACTAGCGGGAAGCGCAGATACGCAGTATTTT CASSFRLAGSADTQYF
NA TRBJ2-5 TRBV2 TRBD1 TGTGCCAGCAGCGAGGACAGGGTTGAAGAGACCCAGTACTTC CASSEDRVEETQYF
NA TRBJ1-5 TRBV2 NA TGTGCCAGCAGTGAGACCGGGAACCAAGGCTCGCCCCAGCATTTT CASSETGNQGSPQHF
NA TRBJ2-5 TRBV7-2 NA TGTGCCAGCAGCTTAGCTGGAAGGAGCCAAGAGACCCAGTACTTC CASSLAGRSQETQYF
NA TRBJ1-2 TRBV27 NA TGTGCCAGCAGTTTATATCCCGGGTTTGGCTACACCTTC CASSLYPGFGYTF
NA TRBJ2-6 TRBV6-4 TRBD1 TGTGCCAGCAAGGGTCAGGGGGCTGGGGCCAACGTCCTGACTTTC CASKGQGAGANVLTF
once TRBJ2-3 TRBV5-6 NA TGTGCCAGCAGCTTGGTTCGGGGGAAGGGAGCAGATACGCAGTATTTT CASSLVRGKGADTQYF
NA TRBJ1-4 TRBV2 NA TGTGCCAGCAGTGAAGCCGGACAGCTCGGGGAAAAACTGTTTTTT CASSEAGQLGEKLFF
NA TRBJ2-2 TRBV9 TRBD2 TGTGCCAGCAGCGAAGGACTAGCGGGAGTTGCCGGGGAGCTGTTTTTT CASSEGLAGVAGELFF
NA TRBJ2-5 TRBV19 NA TGTGCCAGTAGTGTAGGGACACAAGAGACCCAGTACTTC CASSVGTQETQYF
NA TRBJ2-4 TRBV28 TRBD2 TGTGCCAGCAGTGGACTAGCGGGGGGATCGGACATTCAGTACTTC CASSGLAGGSDIQYF
few TRBJ1-2 TRBV28 TRBD1 TGTGCCAGCAGCGGGTCGGAGGGGGCAGGGATCGGCTACACCTTC CASSGSEGAGIGYTF
NA TRBJ2-1 TRBV9 NA TGTGCCAGCAGCCCAATACCTAGCGAAGCATACAATGAGCAGTTCTTC CASSPIPSEAYNEQFF
NA TRBJ1-4 TRBV12-3/TRBV12-4 TRBD1 TGTGCCAGCCGGGGACAGGGGAATGAAAAACTGTTTTTT CASRGQGNEKLFF
NA TRBJ2-1 TRBV7-9 TRBD2 TGTGCCAGCAGCTCGACTGGCGGGAGGGCCGATGAGCAGTTCTTC CASSSTGGRADEQFF
NA TRBJ2-1 TRBV3-1/TRBV3-2 TRBD2 TGTGCCAGCAGCCAAGAGCTGCGGGGGATACACAATGAGCAGTTCTTC CASSQELRGIHNEQFF
NA TRBJ1-2 TRBV5-1 TRBD1 TGCGCCAGCAGCTTGGGGGGACAGCCCTATGGCTACACCTTC CASSLGGQPYGYTF
NA TRBJ1-1 TRBV10-3 NA TGTGCCATCAGTGAAGGGGGTCAGACGAACACTGAAGCTTTCTTT CAISEGGQTNTEAFF
NA TRBJ2-7 TRBV21-1 NA TGTGCCAGCAGCAACCTACGACATTTCAGGGGGGCCTGTATATCAGCCTACGAGCAGTACTTC CASSNLRHFRGACISAYEQYF
NA TRBJ1-4 TRBV27 NA TGTGCCAGCAGTCCCCGCCAGACTAATGAAAAACTGTTTTTT CASSPRQTNEKLFF
NA TRBJ2-4 TRBV27 TRBD2 TGTGCCAGCAGTTCCCCTAGCGGGGGGGCCCCGAACATTCAGTACTTC CASSSPSGGAPNIQYF
NA TRBJ1-2 TRBV5-6 TRBD1 TGTGCCAGCAGCAGGGGGCCCTATGGCTACACCTTC CASSRGPYGYTF
few TRBJ1-2 TRBV30 NA TGTGCCTGGAGTGTAGGAACTTCAGGCGCTGGCTACACCTTC CAWSVGTSGAGYTF
NA TRBJ2-1 TRBV6-4 TRBD2 TGTGCCAGCAGTGGGAGTAGCGGGAGCGATGAGCAGTTCTTC CASSGSSGSDEQFF
few TRBJ1-2 TRBV5-1 TRBD1 TGCGCCAGCAGGACGGACAGGGACTATGGCTACACCTTC CASRTDRDYGYTF
NA TRBJ2-7 TRBV5-4 NA TGTGCCAGCAGCTTATCGGACTCCTCCTACGAGCAGTACTTC CASSLSDSSYEQYF
NA TRBJ1-2 TRBV7-9 TRBD1 TGTGCCAGCAGCCCCCCCCAGGGGGCAGGCTATGGCTACACCTTC CASSPPQGAGYGYTF
NA TRBJ1-5 TRBV15 TRBD1 TGTGCCACCAGCAGGACCGGACAGGGACCTTTAGGCAATCAGCCCCAGCATTTT CATSRTGQGPLGNQPQHF
NA TRBJ2-5 TRBV7-9 NA TGTGCCAGCAGCTTAGGAGGTGGCTATCAAGAGACCCAGTACTTC CASSLGGGYQETQYF